This TCR beta chain comes out of a study of T cell repertoires in cytomegalovirus infection. In the study overall: Matching HLA type and CMV infection were both indicated by public TCR beta signatures.

The length of the CDR3 is 18 residues. The V and J ends lost 0 bases and 7 bases respectively, with 22 bases between them. Per the germline V gene, CDR1 is MGHRA and CDR2 is YSYEKL. This clonotype has at least ten counts. What it recognizes is unknown. From the reads, TCRdb called clonotypes with MiXCR, one entry per CDR3 protein. Seen here are under 800,000 distinct CDR3 sequences, around 24% observed once, and the top ten hold 8%. Findings of the study overall: Frequencies of public TCR beta families were cumulated, and this identified carriers of CMV plus the relevant HLA. In two of eight donors, the top clonotype was HLA-C-restricted CMV-specific.

The J gene is TRBJ2-1, the V gene TRBV4-1, with D perhaps TRBD2 (7 bases). The receptor was derived from a human donor in good health (CMV status not recorded). Some clones in this sample may be carry-over from other donors' samples. Sequencing was done on a sample of CD8+ T cells from PBMCs. CDR3 DNA sequence: TGCGCCAGCAGCCAAGATTCGGAGAGGGGGGGAGATAAAAATGAGCAGTTCTTC. Its translation: CASSQDSERGGDKNEQFF.